A selection of T cell receptor beta chains follows, all from one sample in a study of cytomegalovirus exposure and HLA in healthy donors. Using immunoSEQ multiplex PCR, the repertoire was profiled, and TCRdb retains in-frame clones only, with some absent. The data show approximately 110,000 clones, about 16% seen once. Material: PBMCs. These receptor sequences come from a woman under 30 in good health and CMV-seronegative. Both conserved end residues are part of each CDR3. Each record gives: CDR3 protein, CDR3 DNA, J gene, clone size, D gene, V gene. D genes are given only for firm matches. Clone sizes are given selectively: once, few, many, or a class where the clone is expanded.

cdr3_aa: CASSSHSGLAGGGQFF
cdr3_nt: TGTGCCAGCAGTTCCCACTCGGGACTAGCGGGAGGAGGGCAGTTCTTC
j_call: TRBJ2-1
clone_size: few
d_call: TRBD2
v_call: TRBV28

cdr3_aa: CASRLVTEGYTF
cdr3_nt: TGTGCCAGCAGACTAGTGACTGAAGGCTACACCTTC
j_call: TRBJ1-2
clone_size: NA
d_call: NA
v_call: TRBV6-1

cdr3_aa: CASSFESRGKLFF
cdr3_nt: TGTGCCAGCAGCTTCGAGTCGCGGGGAAAACTGTTTTTT
j_call: TRBJ1-4
clone_size: NA
d_call: NA
v_call: TRBV7-2

cdr3_aa: CASSTGTGLTGQPQHF
cdr3_nt: TGTGCCAGCAGCACCGGGACAGGGCTGACGGGACAGCCCCAGCATTTT
j_call: TRBJ1-5
clone_size: few
d_call: TRBD1
v_call: TRBV5-6

cdr3_aa: CASAGQGSYGYTF
cdr3_nt: TGTGCCAGCGCGGGACAGGGGTCCTATGGCTACACCTTC
j_call: TRBJ1-2
clone_size: NA
d_call: TRBD1
v_call: TRBV13

cdr3_aa: CASSPTPTGDYGYTF
cdr3_nt: TGTGCCAGCAGCCCGACCCCCACAGGGGACTATGGCTACACCTTC
j_call: TRBJ1-2
clone_size: NA
d_call: TRBD1
v_call: TRBV7-8

cdr3_aa: CASSFRLPGGYTF
cdr3_nt: TGTGCCAGCAGCTTCCGCCTGCCGGGAGGCTACACCTTC
j_call: TRBJ1-2
clone_size: few
d_call: NA
v_call: TRBV2

cdr3_aa: CASSSPGQGRNSPLHF
cdr3_nt: TGTGCCAGCAGCTCGCCGGGACAGGGGCGTAATTCACCCCTCCACTTT
j_call: TRBJ1-6
clone_size: few
d_call: TRBD1
v_call: TRBV5-6

cdr3_aa: CASSQDLGTSGGSQYF
cdr3_nt: TGCGCCAGCAGCCAAGATTTGGGGACTAGCGGGGGGTCGCAGTACTTC
j_call: TRBJ2-7
clone_size: NA
d_call: TRBD2
v_call: TRBV4-3

cdr3_aa: CASSLTGKFAFF
cdr3_nt: TGTGCCAGCAGCTTAACAGGGAAGTTTGCTTTCTTT
j_call: TRBJ1-1
clone_size: NA
d_call: NA
v_call: TRBV11-2

cdr3_aa: CASSLAGRGREKLFF
cdr3_nt: TGTGCCAGCAGTTTAGCGGGCAGGGGGCGCGAAAAACTGTTTTTT
j_call: TRBJ1-4
clone_size: NA
d_call: TRBD1
v_call: TRBV27

cdr3_aa: CASSADRLSPLHF
cdr3_nt: TGTGCCAGCAGTGCCGACAGGCTGTCACCCCTCCACTTT
j_call: TRBJ1-6
clone_size: NA
d_call: NA
v_call: TRBV2

cdr3_aa: CASSRTGEYGYTF
cdr3_nt: TGTGCCAGCAGTAGGACAGGGGAATATGGCTACACCTTC
j_call: TRBJ1-2
clone_size: few
d_call: TRBD1
v_call: TRBV6-5

cdr3_aa: CASSVKGADTEAFF
cdr3_nt: TGTGCCAGCAGCGTTAAGGGGGCTGACACTGAAGCTTTCTTT
j_call: TRBJ1-1
clone_size: NA
d_call: TRBD1
v_call: TRBV9

cdr3_aa: CASSTPGRRGNTIYF
cdr3_nt: TGTGCCAGTAGTACGCCAGGGAGGCGTGGAAACACCATATATTTT
j_call: TRBJ1-3
clone_size: few
d_call: NA
v_call: TRBV19

cdr3_aa: CASAPAGGTDTQYF
cdr3_nt: TGCGCCAGCGCCCCGGCGGGGGGCACAGATACGCAGTATTTT
j_call: TRBJ2-3
clone_size: few
d_call: TRBD2
v_call: TRBV5-1

cdr3_aa: CAWSVLTVLGEGTDTQYF
cdr3_nt: TGTGCCTGGAGTGTACTGACGGTACTAGGGGAGGGCACAGATACGCAGTATTTT
j_call: TRBJ2-3
clone_size: few
d_call: NA
v_call: TRBV30

cdr3_aa: CASRPTSGGETQYF
cdr3_nt: TGCGCCAGCAGGCCGACTAGCGGGGGGGAGACCCAGTACTTC
j_call: TRBJ2-5
clone_size: NA
d_call: TRBD2
v_call: TRBV5-1

cdr3_aa: CASSHVRTEGAYTF
cdr3_nt: TGTGCCAGCAGCCACGTAAGGACAGAGGGGGCCTACACCTTC
j_call: TRBJ1-2
clone_size: NA
d_call: TRBD1
v_call: TRBV13

cdr3_aa: CASSLGAGRGTIDTQYF
cdr3_nt: TGTGCCAGCAGCTTAGGGGCAGGGCGCGGGACTATAGATACGCAGTATTTT
j_call: TRBJ2-3
clone_size: NA
d_call: TRBD2
v_call: TRBV7-2

cdr3_aa: CASSLGQGPNTEAFF
cdr3_nt: TGTGCCAGCAGTCTCGGACAGGGGCCGAACACTGAAGCTTTCTTT
j_call: TRBJ1-1
clone_size: few
d_call: TRBD1
v_call: TRBV28

cdr3_aa: CASSLSPTGTGETQYF
cdr3_nt: TGTGCCAGCAGTTTATCTCCGACAGGGACGGGGGAGACCCAGTACTTC
j_call: TRBJ2-5
clone_size: NA
d_call: TRBD1
v_call: TRBV27

cdr3_aa: CSVVVGTGMNTEAFF
cdr3_nt: TGCAGCGTTGTAGTGGGGACAGGGATGAACACTGAAGCTTTCTTT
j_call: TRBJ1-1
clone_size: once
d_call: TRBD1
v_call: TRBV29-1

cdr3_aa: CASSLGTGGLNQPQHF
cdr3_nt: TGTGCCAGCAGCCTCGGGACAGGGGGCCTTAATCAGCCCCAGCATTTT
j_call: TRBJ1-5
clone_size: NA
d_call: TRBD1
v_call: TRBV5-8

cdr3_aa: CASSFSGTDTQYF
cdr3_nt: TGTGCCAGCAGCTTCAGCGGCACAGATACGCAGTATTTT
j_call: TRBJ2-3
clone_size: NA
d_call: NA
v_call: TRBV5-4

cdr3_aa: CSVQQRNGYEQYF
cdr3_nt: TGCAGCGTTCAACAGCGGAACGGCTACGAGCAGTACTTC
j_call: TRBJ2-7
clone_size: few
d_call: NA
v_call: TRBV29-1

cdr3_aa: CAWSVRLAGLETQYF
cdr3_nt: TGTGCCTGGAGTGTCAGGCTAGCGGGGTTGGAGACCCAGTACTTC
j_call: TRBJ2-5
clone_size: NA
d_call: TRBD2
v_call: TRBV30

cdr3_aa: CASSVEGAGGSDTQYF
cdr3_nt: TGTGCCAGCAGCGTAGAAGGGGCGGGAGGGTCGGATACGCAGTATTTT
j_call: TRBJ2-3
clone_size: few
d_call: TRBD2
v_call: TRBV9

cdr3_aa: CASSPTSGSAYNEQFF
cdr3_nt: TGTGCCAGCAGCCCAACTAGCGGGAGTGCCTACAATGAGCAGTTCTTC
j_call: TRBJ2-1
clone_size: NA
d_call: TRBD2
v_call: TRBV2

cdr3_aa: CAWGQGVNTEAFF
cdr3_nt: TGTGCCTGGGGACAGGGGGTGAACACTGAAGCTTTCTTT
j_call: TRBJ1-1
clone_size: few
d_call: TRBD1
v_call: TRBV30

cdr3_aa: CASSTGGPTNTGELFF
cdr3_nt: TGTGCCAGCAGTACAGGGGGGCCTACGAACACCGGGGAGCTGTTTTTT
j_call: TRBJ2-2
clone_size: NA
d_call: TRBD1
v_call: TRBV28

cdr3_aa: CSVEGQGKSYEQYF
cdr3_nt: TGCAGCGTTGAAGGACAGGGTAAAAGCTACGAGCAGTACTTC
j_call: TRBJ2-7
clone_size: NA
d_call: TRBD1
v_call: TRBV29-1

cdr3_aa: CASSLGTGREKLFF
cdr3_nt: TGTGCCAGCAGCTTAGGGACAGGGCGTGAAAAACTGTTTTTT
j_call: TRBJ1-4
clone_size: NA
d_call: TRBD1
v_call: TRBV7-6

cdr3_aa: CASSLANRGEKLFF
cdr3_nt: TGCGCCAGCAGCTTGGCTAACAGAGGGGAAAAACTGTTTTTT
j_call: TRBJ1-4
clone_size: few
d_call: NA
v_call: TRBV5-1

cdr3_aa: CASSHPDGLSGNTIYF
cdr3_nt: TGTGCCAGCAGCCACCCGGACGGACTCTCTGGAAACACCATATATTTT
j_call: TRBJ1-3
clone_size: NA
d_call: NA
v_call: TRBV7-6

cdr3_aa: CASSRGGASGANVLTF
cdr3_nt: TGTGCCAGCAGCCGAGGGGGGGCTTCTGGGGCCAACGTCCTGACTTTC
j_call: TRBJ2-6
clone_size: NA
d_call: NA
v_call: TRBV9

cdr3_aa: CASSPDVGRFVGELFF
cdr3_nt: TGTGCCAGCAGCCCAGATGTGGGGCGCTTTGTCGGGGAGCTGTTTTTT
j_call: TRBJ2-2
clone_size: few
d_call: NA
v_call: TRBV4-2